The clone carrying this T cell receptor beta chain was observed once. Its antigen is as yet unknown. This entry is derived from a study of cytomegalovirus exposure and HLA in healthy donors. Study-level points and caveats: No immune exposure information besides CMV serostatus was available. Cytomegalovirus-associated TCR beta chains were listed, numbering roughly 150.

The germline V gene encodes CDR1 LNHNV and CDR2 YYDKDF (reference sequence). CDR3 length: 14 residues. V was cut by 5 bases and J by 0 bases, with 8 bases left in between. The PCR made use of 60 Vbeta and 13 Jbeta primers. Profiled with immunoSEQ multiplex PCR; TCRdb holds only in-frame clones, not every one. The table shows 130,000 to 150,000 clones, with about 80% occurring only once. V is TRBV15 and J is TRBJ1-3, with a possible D match to TRBD1 (5 bases). The TCR originated in a woman aged 60-75 years in good health and CMV-seropositive. The specimen was PBMCs. The CDR3: CATSLDSSGNTIYF. In nucleotides, the CDR3 is TGTGCCACCAGCCTTGACAGCTCTGGAAACACCATATATTTT.